The 31 T cell receptor beta chains below come from one sample, sequenced in a study of shared clonotypes between healthy human individuals. Assay: immunoSEQ multiplex PCR; the TCRdb copy retains only in-frame clones and omits some. In the table there are 190,000 or so clones, approximately 70% of which are singletons. The sequencing sample was made of memory CD4+ T cells sorted from blood. Subset here: CD45RA-negative fraction. These TCRs come from a man younger than 45 in good health.

In its sample, this clone was seen a few times. The V call is TRBV9, the J call TRBJ2-5; the match to TRBD1 covers 10 bases. CDR1 SGDLS and CDR2 YYNGEE come from the germline V gene. This CDR3 is built from 14 residues. V trimming: 2 bases; J trimming: 7 bases; junction bases outside the gene matches: 5. The CDR3 spells CASSVNGQGGTQYF. For the CDR3, the DNA is TGTGCCAGCAGCGTTAACGGACAGGGGGGGACCCAGTACTTC. The whole variable domain, filled in from reference TRBV9 and TRBJ2-5, reads DSGVTQTPKHLITATGQRVTLRCSPRSGDLSVYWYQQSLDQGLQFLIQYYNGEERAKGNILERFSAQQFPDLHSELNLSSLELGDSALYFCASSVNGQGGTQYFGPGTRLLVL.

The rearrangement joins TRBV6-5 to TRBJ1-1; D is undetermined. V dropped 6 bases and J dropped 7 bases, with 18 bases sitting between them. Per germline, CDR1 MNHEY and CDR2 SVGAGI. The CDR3 has 14 amino acids. The CDR3 sequence is CASRQALSVFEAFF. CDR3 in DNA: TGTGCCAGCAGGCAGGCTTTGAGTGTATTTGAAGCTTTCTTT.

This clone was counted between two and nine times. The genes are TRBV29-1 and TRBJ1-1, with D possibly being TRBD1 (5 bases). Germline loops: CDR1 SQVTM, CDR2 ANQGSEA. The length of the CDR3 is 14 residues. V was pared by 0 bases and J by 12 bases, with 20 bases between. As DNA, the CDR3 is TGCAGCGTTGAAGATGGGACCTCAAGGAGAATGACTTTCTTT. This codes for CSVEDGTSRRMTFF. The entire variable domain, with the rest obtained from reference TRBV29-1 and TRBJ1-1, is as follows: SAVISQKPSRDICQRGTSLTIQCQVDSQVTMMFWYRQQPGQSLTLIATANQGSEATYESGFVIDKFPISRPNLTFSTLTVSNMSPEDSSIYLCSVEDGTSRRMTFFGQGTRLTVV.

This clone was seen a handful of times. This chain links TRBV9 with TRBJ2-5, with D uncertain. V was pared by 0 bases and J by 1 base, with 4 bases between. Germline-derived CDR1 and CDR2 are SGDLS and YYNGEE. The CDR3 spans 13 residues. Here the CDR3 reads CASSVASQETQYF. The CDR3 nucleotides are TGTGCCAGCAGCGTAGCTAGCCAAGAGACCCAGTACTTC.

This clone came up a few times. The chain couples TRBV18 to TRBJ2-5, with TRBD2 as a possible D gene (5 bases). Between the trimmed V and J ends, which lost 6 bases and 3 bases, there was a span of 20 bases. CDR3 length equals 16 residues. Germline V gene data show CDR1 as KGHSH and CDR2 as LQKENI. The CDR3 region is CASSTLAGREEETQYF. The CDR3 DNA is TGTGCCAGCTCCACCCTCGCGGGTCGGGAAGAAGAGACCCAGTACTTC. The complete variable domain, with remaining parts taken from reference TRBV18 and TRBJ2-5, reads NAGVMQNPRHLVRRRGQEARLRCSPMKGHSHVYWYRQLPEEGLKFMVYLQKENIIDESGMPKERFSAEFPKEGPSILRIQQVVRGDSAAYFCASSTLAGREEETQYFGPGTRLLVL.

The chain links TRBV4-3 to TRBJ2-5; D is undetermined. V gave up 1 base and J gave up 1 base, with 7 bases separating them. CDR1 LGHNA and CDR2 YSLEER come from the germline V gene. This CDR3 contains 14 residues. The CDR3 protein is CASSQAEFQETQYF. CDR3 coding DNA: TGCGCCAGCAGCCAAGCTGAGTTCCAAGAGACCCAGTACTTC.

CDR3 DNA: TGTGCCAGCAGCACCCCCGAGGGGACGCGGGACGAGCAGTACTTC. Translating it yields CASSTPEGTRDEQYF. The chain uses TRBV7-9 and TRBJ2-7; D assignment may be TRBD1 or TRBD2 (5 bases each). Looked up from germline, CDR1 is SEHNR and CDR2 is FQNEAQ (reference sequence). V was clipped by 5 bases and J by 5 bases, with 19 bases between them. The CDR3 is 15 amino acids.

The genes are TRBV29-1 and TRBJ2-5; D might be TRBD2 (7 bases). V was clipped by 0 bases and J by 5 bases, with 16 bases between them. CDR3 size: 15 residues. Germline V gene sequence: CDR1 SQVTM, CDR2 ANQGSEA. The CDR3 region is CSVEDGRGRAETQYF. The CDR3 bases are TGCAGCGTTGAAGATGGGCGGGGGCGCGCGGAGACCCAGTACTTC. The full variable domain, completed using reference TRBV29-1 and TRBJ2-5, is SAVISQKPSRDICQRGTSLTIQCQVDSQVTMMFWYRQQPGQSLTLIATANQGSEATYESGFVIDKFPISRPNLTFSTLTVSNMSPEDSSIYLCSVEDGRGRAETQYFGPGTRLLVL.

V and J are TRBV5-1 and TRBJ2-3; 8 bases are a match to TRBD2. CDR1 is SGHRS and CDR2 is YFSETQ in the germline V gene. The CDR3 loop spans 14 amino acids. V lost 1 base to trimming and J lost 4 bases; unmatched junction nucleotides: 2. The CDR3 DNA reads as TGCGCCAGCAGCTTGCCGGGGGGGTCAGATACGCAGTATTTT. Translation gives CASSLPGGSDTQYF.

This clone was seen a single time. The V call is TRBV28, the J call TRBJ1-2; D might be TRBD1 (6 bases). The V end lost 5 bases, the J end lost 8 bases, and 15 bases lay between the germline ends. CDR1 is MDHEN, CDR2 SYDVKM, per germline. CDR3 length equals 13 residues. CDR3 in amino acids: CASSTGGARGYTF. CDR3 coding DNA: TGTGCCAGCAGTACGGGGGGCGCGCGGGGCTACACCTTC.

The chain carries TRBV6-6 and TRBJ1-1; D call uncertain. V was pared by 0 bases and J by 0 bases, with 5 bases between. Germline V gene lookup returns CDR1 MNHNY and CDR2 SVGAGI (reference sequence). The CDR3 runs 14 residues. DNA for the CDR3: TGTGCCAGCAGTTACTCAGGAGTGAACACTGAAGCTTTCTTT. Translating gives CASSYSGVNTEAFF.

This chain joins TRBV14 and TRBJ2-2; D is possibly TRBD2 (7 bases). Germline V gene data show CDR1 as SGHDN and CDR2 as FVKESK. The V and J ends lost 4 bases and 3 bases respectively, with 15 bases between them. This CDR3 has 16 amino acids. Written as DNA, the CDR3 is TGTGCCAGCAGCCCCCTGCGGGGGCTCGACACCGGGGAGCTGTTTTTT. It specifies CASSPLRGLDTGELFF.

In the case of this clone: The same CDR3 also results from other DNA sequences found in this sample. This chain joins TRBV5-1 and TRBJ2-5; no definite D call. CDR3 length: 12 residues. V dropped 2 bases and J dropped 4 bases, with 6 bases sitting between them. The V gene's germline CDR1 is SGHRS and CDR2 YFSETQ. The CDR3 region has the DNA TGCGCCAGCAGCTTACAAGGAGAGACCCAGTACTTC. Translated: CASSLQGETQYF.

There are many counts of this clone. The chain recombines TRBV5-1 with TRBJ2-5; 7 nucleotides agree with TRBD2. The CDR3 extends over 17 amino acids. CDR1 is SGHRS, CDR2 YFSETQ, per germline. Trimming at V came to 3 bases and at J to 2 bases, leaving 13 bases not matched to a gene. CDR3 amino acids: CASSWGRIGTIQETQYF. The DNA of the CDR3 is TGCGCCAGCAGCTGGGGCCGAATAGGGACTATACAAGAGACCCAGTACTTC. Complete variable domain (other parts from reference TRBV5-1 and TRBJ2-5): KAGVTQTPRYLIKTRGQQVTLSCSPISGHRSVSWYQQTPGQGLQFLFEYFSETQRNKGNFPGRFSGRQFSNSRSEMNVSTLELGDSALYLCASSWGRIGTIQETQYFGPGTRLLVL.

The rearrangement uses TRBV11-2 and TRBJ1-1; D gene unclear. V lost 0 bases and J 4 bases, leaving 12 bases between the germline ends. CDR3 length equals 15 residues. Germline-derived CDR1 and CDR2 are SGHAT and FQNNGV. The CDR3 region has the DNA TGTGCCAGCAGCTTAGAAGAGGGTAGGAGCACTGAAGCTTTCTTT. This translates into CASSLEEGRSTEAFF.

This chain joins TRBV10-1 and TRBJ2-1; D gene unclear. V was trimmed by 6 bases and J by 5 bases, leaving 17 bases between them. The CDR3 consists of 15 residues. In germline, CDR1 is WNHNN, CDR2 SYGVQD (reference sequence). CDR3 sequence reads: CASSPGPRKNNEQFF. The CDR3 coding sequence is TGCGCCAGCAGCCCTGGCCCCCGGAAAAACAATGAGCAGTTCTTC.

On this clone: Other DNA sequences in the sample encode the same CDR3. The J gene is TRBJ2-2, the V gene TRBV5-1; D remains unclear. The germline V and J ends were trimmed by 0 bases and 8 bases, with 5 bases remaining between them. The CDR3 is made up of 12 amino acids. Germline V gene sequence: CDR1 SGHRS, CDR2 YFSETQ. The CDR3 here is CASSLGGGELFF. The CDR3 coding sequence is TGCGCCAGCAGCTTGGGCGGAGGGGAGCTGTTTTTT.

The rearrangement joins TRBV15 to TRBJ2-5; a possible D gene is TRBD1 (5 bases). The germline CDR1 and CDR2 sequences are LNHNV and YYDKDF (reference sequence). The CDR3 runs 15 residues. Trimming shortened V by 2 bases and J by 0 bases, and 10 bases separated the two germline ends. The CDR3 DNA sequence: TGTGCCACCAGCAGAAACAGCAGGGACCAAGAGACCCAGTACTTC. Amino acids: CATSRNSRDQETQYF.

Concerning this clone: Relative to the germline gene, one junction end is altered; a read error may explain this. This chain joins TRBV2 and TRBJ1-2; 9 positions match TRBD1. The CDR3 consists of 14 residues. CDR1 and CDR2 from the germline V gene are SNHLY and FYNNEI. The CDR3 loop reads CASREGTGRDGYTF. The CDR3 bases are TGTGCCAGCAGGGAAGGGACAGGGAGGGATGGCTACACCTTC.

The chain is built from TRBV5-1 and TRBJ2-1; D possibly corresponds to TRBD2 (5 bases). The CDR3 consists of 15 residues. Germline values: CDR1 SGHRS, CDR2 YFSETQ. The ends were cut back, 4 bases at V and 0 bases at J, with 11 bases in the middle. The CDR3 nucleotides are TGCGCCAGCAGCCCCGGAGGAAACTCCTACAATGAGCAGTTCTTC. It yields the protein CASSPGGNSYNEQFF.

The V and J genes are TRBV5-6 and TRBJ2-7, with D uncertain. V was shortened by 1 base and J by 5 bases, with 4 bases between the two germline ends. Germline values: CDR1 SGHDT, CDR2 YYEEEE. The CDR3 is 11 amino acids. CDR3 in DNA: TGTGCCAGCAGCTTGAACCACGAGCAGTACTTC. This encodes CASSLNHEQYF. Full variable domain (rest looked up from reference TRBV5-6 and TRBJ2-7): DAGVTQSPTHLIKTRGQQVTLRCSPKSGHDTVSWYQQALGQGPQFIFQYYEEEERQRGNFPDRFSGHQFPNYSSELNVNALLLGDSALYLCASSLNHEQYFGPGTRLTVT.

The chain recombines TRBV7-2 with TRBJ1-5; TRBD1 might be the D (6 bases). This CDR3 spans 14 amino acids. The germline CDR1 and CDR2 sequences are SGHTA and FQGNSA. Here the CDR3 reads CAHKGGISNQPQHF. The CDR3 region has the DNA TGTGCTCACAAGGGGGGCATTAGCAATCAGCCCCAGCATTTT.

This chain joins TRBV18 and TRBJ2-2, with unresolved D. This CDR3 contains 13 residues. The germline V and J ends were trimmed by 2 bases and 7 bases, with 8 bases remaining between them. Germline CDR1 and CDR2: KGHSH and LQKENI. The CDR3 loop is CASSPDYDGELFF. The CDR3 DNA follows: TGTGCCAGCTCACCAGATTATGACGGGGAGCTGTTTTTT.

J is TRBJ2-6 and V is TRBV7-2; 9 nucleotides match TRBD2. The junction had 3 bases not matched to a gene; V was cut back by 0 bases and J by 0 bases. The CDR3 loop spans 18 amino acids. Germline loops: CDR1 SGHTA, CDR2 FQGNSA. In DNA form, the CDR3 reads TGTGCCAGCAGCTTAGCGATTAGCGGGAGCTCTGGGGCCAACGTCCTGACTTTC. Its protein is CASSLAISGSSGANVLTF.

The V and J genes are TRBV5-1 and TRBJ2-5; D gene unclear. The germline CDR1 and CDR2 sequences are SGHRS and YFSETQ. Trimming took 4 bases from V and 4 from J, leaving 11 bases between them. The CDR3 runs to 13 residues. CDR3 protein: CASSGSELETQYF. The CDR3 bases are TGCGCCAGCAGCGGATCCGAACTAGAGACCCAGTACTTC.

The chain couples TRBV7-3 to TRBJ2-2, with D hard to call. The CDR3 has 18 residues. Per the germline V gene, CDR1 is SGHTA and CDR2 is FQGTGA. The V and J ends lost 3 bases and 1 base respectively, with 18 bases between them. CDR3 sequence (DNA): TGTGCCAGCAGCTTTTTGGCAGTAGGAAAGTTGAACACCGGGGAGCTGTTTTTT. Protein product: CASSFLAVGKLNTGELFF.

The rearrangement uses TRBV25-1 and TRBJ1-4; D gene unclear. Germline CDR1 is MGHDK and CDR2 is SYGVNS. The length of the CDR3 is 13 residues. Trimming left V 3 bases short and J 5 bases short, with 7 bases between. CDR3 in DNA: TGTGCCAGCAGTGACTCGGAAAATGAAAAACTGTTTTTT. Residues: CASSDSENEKLFF. Based on the CDR3 plus reference TRBV25-1 and TRBJ1-4, the full variable domain is EADIYQTPRYLVIGTGKKITLECSQTMGHDKMYWYQQDPGMELHLIHYSYGVNSTEKGDLSSESTVSRIRTEHFPLTLESARPSHTSQYLCASSDSENEKLFFGSGTQLSVL.

This rearrangement joins TRBV5-1 to TRBJ1-1; a weak D match, TRBD1 (5 bases). Germline V gives CDR1 SGHRS, CDR2 YFSETQ. The CDR3 is 15 amino acids. The germline V and J ends were trimmed by 4 bases and 1 base, with 14 bases remaining between them. The DNA of the CDR3 is TGCGCCAGCAGCGTGACGGGGCCGGCGAACACTGAAGCTTTCTTT. Protein: CASSVTGPANTEAFF.

The chain carries TRBV7-2 and TRBJ2-2; D unresolved. Germline V gene sequence: CDR1 SGHTA, CDR2 FQGNSA. The CDR3 extends over 14 amino acids. The ends were cut back, 5 bases at V and 4 bases at J, with 11 bases in the middle. This chain's CDR3 is CASSEQYSTGELFF. CDR3 nucleotides: TGTGCCAGCAGCGAACAATACTCCACCGGGGAGCTGTTTTTT.

The genes are TRBV25-1 and TRBJ2-3, with TRBD2 matching 8 bases. CDR1 is MGHDK, CDR2 SYGVNS, per germline. The V gene end was trimmed by 3 bases and the J gene end by 0 bases; junction bases not matched to a gene: 2. The CDR3 has 15 amino acids. The CDR3 DNA is TGTGCCAGCAGTGATGGACTAGCAAGCACAGATACGCAGTATTTT. Amino acid sequence: CASSDGLASTDTQYF.

The chain uses TRBV10-1 and TRBJ2-2; 13 nucleotides align to TRBD2. V shed 7 bases and J 5 bases; nucleotides not matched to a gene: 10. The CDR3 has 17 residues. In germline, CDR1 is WNHNN, CDR2 SYGVQD (reference sequence). The CDR3 DNA reads as TGCGCCAGCATTCCGGGACTAGCGGGAAGTCGGACCGGGGAGCTGTTTTTT. Translation gives CASIPGLAGSRTGELFF.